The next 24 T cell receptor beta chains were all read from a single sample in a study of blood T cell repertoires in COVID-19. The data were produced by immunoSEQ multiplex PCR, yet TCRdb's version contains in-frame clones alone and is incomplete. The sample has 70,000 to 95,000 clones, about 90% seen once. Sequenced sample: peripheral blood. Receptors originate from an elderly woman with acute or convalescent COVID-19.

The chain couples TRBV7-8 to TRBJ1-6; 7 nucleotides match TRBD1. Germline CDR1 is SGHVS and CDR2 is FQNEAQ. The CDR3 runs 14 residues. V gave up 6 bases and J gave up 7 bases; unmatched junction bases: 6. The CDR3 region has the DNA TGTGCCAGCAGGTTCGGGACAGCAAATTCACCCCTCCACTTT. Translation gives CASRFGTANSPLHF.

CDR3 protein: CASSSRFSGTANTEAFF. The CDR3 coding sequence is TGCGCCAGCAGCTCCCGTTTTTCCGGGACAGCCAACACTGAAGCTTTCTTT. The chain combines TRBV5-1 with TRBJ1-1; 7 positions match TRBD1. With V trimmed by 3 bases and J by 2 bases, 13 bases remained unmatched. The germline V gene has CDR1 SGHRS and CDR2 YFSETQ. The CDR3 length is 17 residues.

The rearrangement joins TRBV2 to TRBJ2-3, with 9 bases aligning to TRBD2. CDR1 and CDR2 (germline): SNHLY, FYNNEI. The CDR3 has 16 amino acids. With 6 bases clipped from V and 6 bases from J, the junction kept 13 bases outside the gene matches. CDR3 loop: CASSLRAGGRWDTQYF. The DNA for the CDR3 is TGTGCCAGCAGCCTTAGGGCGGGAGGGAGATGGGATACGCAGTATTTT.

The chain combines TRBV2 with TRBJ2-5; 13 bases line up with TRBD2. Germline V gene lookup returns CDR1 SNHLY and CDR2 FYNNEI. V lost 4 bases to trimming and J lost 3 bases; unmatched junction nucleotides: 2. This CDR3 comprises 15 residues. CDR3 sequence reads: CASSVGTSGEETQYF. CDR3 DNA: TGTGCCAGCAGTGTAGGGACTAGCGGGGAAGAGACCCAGTACTTC.

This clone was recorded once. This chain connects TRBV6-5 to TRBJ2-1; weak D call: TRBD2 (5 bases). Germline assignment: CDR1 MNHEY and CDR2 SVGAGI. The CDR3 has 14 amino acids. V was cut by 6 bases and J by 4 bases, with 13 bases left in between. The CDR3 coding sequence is TGTGCCAGCAGCTCGGGTTCGGGGTACAATGAGCAGTTCTTC. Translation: CASSSGSGYNEQFF.

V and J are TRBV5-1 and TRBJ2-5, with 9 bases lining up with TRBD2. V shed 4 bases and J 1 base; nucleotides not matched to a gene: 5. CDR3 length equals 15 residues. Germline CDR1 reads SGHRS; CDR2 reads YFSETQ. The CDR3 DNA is TGCGCCAGCAGCCGAGCGGGAGGAAGCCAAGAGACCCAGTACTTC. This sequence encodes CASSRAGGSQETQYF. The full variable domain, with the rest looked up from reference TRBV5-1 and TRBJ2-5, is KAGVTQTPRYLIKTRGQQVTLSCSPISGHRSVSWYQQTPGQGLQFLFEYFSETQRNKGNFPGRFSGRQFSNSRSEMNVSTLELGDSALYLCASSRAGGSQETQYFGPGTRLLVL.

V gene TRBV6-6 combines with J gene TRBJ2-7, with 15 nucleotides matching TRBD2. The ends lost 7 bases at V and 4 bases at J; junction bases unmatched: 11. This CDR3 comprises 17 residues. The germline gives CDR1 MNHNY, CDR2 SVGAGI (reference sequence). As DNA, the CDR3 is TGTGCCAGCAATCGACAAACGGGGACTAGCGGGAGGTACGAGCAGTACTTC. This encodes CASNRQTGTSGRYEQYF.

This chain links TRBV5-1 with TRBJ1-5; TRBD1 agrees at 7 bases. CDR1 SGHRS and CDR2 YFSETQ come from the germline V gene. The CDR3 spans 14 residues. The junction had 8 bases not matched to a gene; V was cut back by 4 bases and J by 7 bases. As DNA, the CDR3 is TGCGCCAGCAGCAAACAGGGGACGGAGCAGCCCCAGCATTTT. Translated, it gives CASSKQGTEQPQHF.

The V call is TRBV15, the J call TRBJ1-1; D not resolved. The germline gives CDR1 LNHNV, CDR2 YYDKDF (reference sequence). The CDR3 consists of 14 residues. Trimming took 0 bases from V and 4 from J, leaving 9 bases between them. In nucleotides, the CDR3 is TGTGCCACCAGCAGAGATTCGAGGAGCACTGAAGCTTTCTTT. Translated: CATSRDSRSTEAFF.

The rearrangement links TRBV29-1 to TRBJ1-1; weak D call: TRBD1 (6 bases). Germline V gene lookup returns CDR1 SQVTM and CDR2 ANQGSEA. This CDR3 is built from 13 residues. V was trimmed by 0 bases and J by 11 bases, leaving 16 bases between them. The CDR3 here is CSVEELQGIRAFF. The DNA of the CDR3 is TGCAGCGTTGAAGAGCTACAGGGTATTAGGGCTTTCTTT.

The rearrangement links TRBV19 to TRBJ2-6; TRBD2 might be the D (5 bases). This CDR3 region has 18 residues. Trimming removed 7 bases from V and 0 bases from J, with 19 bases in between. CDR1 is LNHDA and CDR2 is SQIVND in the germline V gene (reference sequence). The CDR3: CASIPGPGTSSGANVLTF. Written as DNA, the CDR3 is TGTGCCAGTATCCCCGGGCCGGGAACGAGCTCTGGGGCCAACGTCCTGACTTTC.

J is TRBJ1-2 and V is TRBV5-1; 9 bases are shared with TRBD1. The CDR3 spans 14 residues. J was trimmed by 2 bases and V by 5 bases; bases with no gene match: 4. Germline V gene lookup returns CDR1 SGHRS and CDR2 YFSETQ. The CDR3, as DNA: TGCGCCAGCAGACAGGGGGCTCAGAACTATGGCTACACCTTC. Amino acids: CASRQGAQNYGYTF.

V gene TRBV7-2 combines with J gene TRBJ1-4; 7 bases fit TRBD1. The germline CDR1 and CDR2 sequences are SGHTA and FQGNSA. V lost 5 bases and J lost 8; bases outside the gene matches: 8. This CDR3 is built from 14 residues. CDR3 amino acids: CASSLRDSGEKLFF. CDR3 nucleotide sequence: TGTGCCAGCAGCCTCCGGGACAGCGGGGAAAAACTGTTTTTT.

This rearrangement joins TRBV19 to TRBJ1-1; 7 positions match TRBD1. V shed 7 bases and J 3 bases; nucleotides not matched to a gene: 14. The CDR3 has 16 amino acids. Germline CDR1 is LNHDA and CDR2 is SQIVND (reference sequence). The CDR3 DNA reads TGTGCCAGTACTAATGCAGGGGGAGTGTCGTACACTGAAGCTTTCTTT. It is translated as CASTNAGGVSYTEAFF.

The CDR3 reads CAWNGGPGLGTQYF. As DNA, the CDR3 is TGTGCCTGGAACGGAGGTCCCGGGCTTGGGACCCAGTACTTC. V usage is TRBV30 and J usage is TRBJ2-5, with D perhaps matching TRBD2 (5 bases). CDR3 length equals 14 residues. V lost 4 bases and J 7 bases, leaving 19 bases between the germline ends. Germline V lookup: CDR1 GTSNPN, CDR2 SVGIG (reference sequence). Full variable domain (remainder filled in from reference TRBV30 and TRBJ2-5): SQTIHQWPATLVQPVGSPLSLECTVEGTSNPNLYWYRQAAGRGLQLLFYSVGIGQISSEVPQNLSASRPQDRQFILSSKKLLLSDSGFYLCAWNGGPGLGTQYFGPGTRLLVL.

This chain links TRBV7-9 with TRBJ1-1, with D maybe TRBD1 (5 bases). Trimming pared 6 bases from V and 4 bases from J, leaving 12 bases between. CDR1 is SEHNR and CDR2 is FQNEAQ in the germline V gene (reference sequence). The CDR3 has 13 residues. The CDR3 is CASSPWGGTEAFF. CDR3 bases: TGTGCCAGCAGTCCTTGGGGCGGCACTGAAGCTTTCTTT.

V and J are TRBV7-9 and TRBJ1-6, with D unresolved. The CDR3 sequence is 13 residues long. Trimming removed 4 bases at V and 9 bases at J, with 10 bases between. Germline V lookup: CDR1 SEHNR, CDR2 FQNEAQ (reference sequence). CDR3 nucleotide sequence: TGTGCCAGCAGCTCGCTAGCGGGTTCACCCCTCCACTTT. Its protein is CASSSLAGSPLHF.

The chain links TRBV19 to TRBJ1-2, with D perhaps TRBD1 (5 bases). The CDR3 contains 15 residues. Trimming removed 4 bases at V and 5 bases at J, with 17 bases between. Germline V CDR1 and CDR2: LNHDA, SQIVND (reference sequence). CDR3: CASSKGGAAGYGYTF. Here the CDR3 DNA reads TGTGCCAGTAGTAAAGGCGGGGCCGCGGGGTATGGCTACACCTTC.

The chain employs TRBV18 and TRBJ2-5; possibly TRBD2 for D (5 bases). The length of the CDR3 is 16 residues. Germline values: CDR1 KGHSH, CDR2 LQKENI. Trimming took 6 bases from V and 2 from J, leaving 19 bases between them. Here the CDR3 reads CASSRAEMVEQETQYF. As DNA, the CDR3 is TGTGCCAGCTCGCGGGCCGAAATGGTGGAGCAAGAGACCCAGTACTTC.

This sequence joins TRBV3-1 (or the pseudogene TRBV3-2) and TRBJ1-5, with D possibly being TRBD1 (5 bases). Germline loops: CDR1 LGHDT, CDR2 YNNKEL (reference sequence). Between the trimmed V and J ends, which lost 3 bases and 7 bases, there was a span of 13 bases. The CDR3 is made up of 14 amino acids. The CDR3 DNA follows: TGTGCCAGCAGCCAGGTCCAGGGCCAACAGCCCCAGCATTTT. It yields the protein CASSQVQGQQPQHF.

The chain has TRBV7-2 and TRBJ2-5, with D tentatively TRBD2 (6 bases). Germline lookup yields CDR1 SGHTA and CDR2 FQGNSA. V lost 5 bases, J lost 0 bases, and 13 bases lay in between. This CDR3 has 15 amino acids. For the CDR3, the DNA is TGTGCCAGCAGCCCACCCCGGGGGTACCAAGAGACCCAGTACTTC. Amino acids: CASSPPRGYQETQYF.

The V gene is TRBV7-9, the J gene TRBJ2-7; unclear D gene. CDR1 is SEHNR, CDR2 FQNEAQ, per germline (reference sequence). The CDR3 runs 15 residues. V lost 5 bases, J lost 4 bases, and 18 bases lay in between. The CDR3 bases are TGTGCCAGCAGCAACACCCTAAACCCGACATACGAGCAGTACTTC. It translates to CASSNTLNPTYEQYF.

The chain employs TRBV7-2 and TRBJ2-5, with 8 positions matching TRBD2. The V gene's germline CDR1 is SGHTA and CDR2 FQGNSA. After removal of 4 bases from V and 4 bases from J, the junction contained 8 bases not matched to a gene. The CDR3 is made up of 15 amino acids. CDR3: CASSSARGGGETQYF. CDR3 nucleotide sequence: TGTGCCAGCAGCTCCGCCCGGGGGGGCGGAGAGACCCAGTACTTC.

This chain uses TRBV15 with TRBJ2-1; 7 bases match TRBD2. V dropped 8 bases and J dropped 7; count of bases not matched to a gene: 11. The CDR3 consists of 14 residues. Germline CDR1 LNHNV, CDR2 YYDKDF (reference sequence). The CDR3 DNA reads TGTGCCACCGAGCGGGCTAGCGGCGGTAATGAGCAGTTCTTC. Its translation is CATERASGGNEQFF.